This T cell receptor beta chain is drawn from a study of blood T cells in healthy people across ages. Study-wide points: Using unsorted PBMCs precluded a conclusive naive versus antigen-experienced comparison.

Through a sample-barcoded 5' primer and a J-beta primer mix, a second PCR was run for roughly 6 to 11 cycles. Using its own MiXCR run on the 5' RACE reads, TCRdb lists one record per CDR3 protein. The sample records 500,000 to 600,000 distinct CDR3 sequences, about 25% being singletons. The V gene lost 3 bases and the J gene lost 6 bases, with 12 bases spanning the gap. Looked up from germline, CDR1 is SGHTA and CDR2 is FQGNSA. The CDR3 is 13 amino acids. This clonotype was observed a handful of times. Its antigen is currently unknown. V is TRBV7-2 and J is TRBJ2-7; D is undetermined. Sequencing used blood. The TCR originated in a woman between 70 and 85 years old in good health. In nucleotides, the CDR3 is TGTGCCAGCAGCTTGGATTCCGGTCTCGAGCAGTACTTC. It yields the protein CASSLDSGLEQYF.